This T cell receptor (beta chain) was recovered during a study of blood T cell repertoires in COVID-19. About the research overall: Donors in the United States, Italy and Spain gave samples during acute or convalescent COVID-19.

Germline CDR1 reads SGHTA; CDR2 reads FQGNSA. The ends were cut back, 5 bases at V and 3 bases at J, with 14 bases in the middle. The CDR3 runs 14 residues. Original handling: Estimation of nucleated cell counts relied on the amplification of reference gene primers. Sequenced by immunoSEQ multiplex PCR; TCRdb stores in-frame clones only, minus some. D and trimming come from the DNA, and the V and J calls and clone size come from that table. Of around 160,000 clones listed, about four fifths were seen once; the top ten hold roughly 3.5%. Enrolled through a virtual design, the participants were between roughly 18 and 90 years of age and came from under 25 US areas. Clinical history as reported by participants underpinned cohort assignment.

The sequence was collected from a woman aged 60-75 years who had recovered from COVID-19. Material: PBMCs or T cells enriched from blood (not recorded which). The V call is TRBV7-2, the J call TRBJ2-7; D possibly corresponds to TRBD2 (5 bases). DNA of the CDR3: TGTGCCAGCAGCACCCGAGGGCAATACTACGAGCAGTACTTC. It encodes CASSTRGQYYEQYF.